These 13 T cell receptor beta chains were all obtained from the same sample, sequenced in a study of OX40 agonist ivuxolimab in advanced cancers. Sequencing was performed with immunoSEQ multiplex PCR; in TCRdb, only in-frame clones are kept and a portion is missing. The sample yields about 91,000 clones, 80% to 90% seen once. The specimen comprised CD4+ or CD8+ T cells sorted from blood, sampled in a trial of the OX40 agonist ivuxolimab. These receptors were obtained from an adult with an advanced solid tumor such as melanoma, head and neck, liver or kidney cancer.

The chain couples TRBV7-9 to TRBJ2-3, with D perhaps assigned TRBD1 or TRBD2 (6 bases each). CDR3 length equals 16 residues. Per germline, CDR1 SEHNR and CDR2 FQNEAQ (reference sequence). V gave up 5 bases and J gave up 6 bases, with 21 bases separating them. The CDR3 DNA reads as TGTGCCAGCAGCCATTTAGGGGCGGGACAAGGGGATACGCAGTATTTT. It encodes CASSHLGAGQGDTQYF.

Only a few counts were recorded for this clone. This chain connects TRBV2 to TRBJ2-3; no clear D. Trimming took off 2 bases at V and 2 bases at J, with 8 bases between the two ends. CDR1 and CDR2 (germline): SNHLY, FYNNEI. The CDR3 covers 14 residues. Here the CDR3 reads CASSEIQTTDTQYF. The CDR3 DNA reads TGTGCCAGCAGTGAAATCCAAACCACAGATACGCAGTATTTT.

This clone appeared a few times. The CDR3 region is CANQGVGAYGYTF. The CDR3 DNA sequence: TGTGCCAACCAGGGGGTAGGCGCCTATGGCTACACCTTC. The chain couples TRBV2 to TRBJ1-2; 7 bases are a match to TRBD1. V lost 10 bases, J lost 4 bases, and 9 bases stayed unmatched. CDR3 length: 13 amino acids. The germline gives CDR1 SNHLY, CDR2 FYNNEI.

The rearrangement joins TRBV7-2 to TRBJ2-3; 14 positions agree with TRBD2. Per germline, CDR1 SGHTA and CDR2 FQGNSA. CDR3 length: 16 amino acids. V lost 5 bases, J lost 4 bases, and 5 bases stayed unmatched. CDR3 region: CASSLGTSGRPDTQYF. Here the CDR3 DNA reads TGTGCCAGCAGCCTAGGGACTAGCGGGAGACCAGATACGCAGTATTTT.

The chain uses TRBV11-2 and TRBJ2-5; D may match TRBD1 or TRBD2 (5 bases each). The germline V and J ends were trimmed by 1 base and 1 base, with 7 bases remaining between them. CDR3 length: 14 residues. Germline CDR1 is SGHAT and CDR2 is FQNNGV. The CDR3 DNA reads TGTGCCAGCAGCTTAGCGGGGACCCAAGAGACCCAGTACTTC. Protein sequence: CASSLAGTQETQYF.

This rearrangement joins TRBV5-4 to TRBJ2-7, with D tentatively TRBD1 (6 bases). The CDR3 runs 15 residues. The V gene's germline CDR1 is SGHNT and CDR2 YYREEE (reference sequence). Trimming took 0 bases from V and 0 from J, leaving 10 bases between them. DNA of the CDR3: TGTGCCAGCAGCTTGGGTCCACAGGGCTCCTACGAGCAGTACTTC. Translation: CASSLGPQGSYEQYF.

The chain employs TRBV19 and TRBJ1-2; D unresolved. CDR3 length equals 16 residues. The V gene's germline CDR1 is LNHDA and CDR2 SQIVND (reference sequence). V lost 0 bases and J 1 base, leaving 12 bases between the germline ends. CDR3 amino acids: CASSIDWAEFNYGYTF. CDR3 bases: TGTGCCAGTAGTATAGATTGGGCAGAGTTTAACTATGGCTACACCTTC.

The V call is TRBV2, the J call TRBJ1-3, with a weak D call TRBD1 (6 bases). Trimming removed 4 bases at V and 0 bases at J, with 10 bases between. Germline V gives CDR1 SNHLY, CDR2 FYNNEI. The CDR3 runs 15 residues. The CDR3: CASSADRTSGNTIYF. CDR3 bases: TGTGCCAGCAGTGCCGACAGGACCTCTGGAAACACCATATATTTT.

The chain carries TRBV7-9 and TRBJ2-1, with 8 bases aligning to TRBD2. The CDR3 is 17 amino acids. CDR1 SEHNR and CDR2 FQNEAQ come from the germline V gene (reference sequence). Trimming took 3 bases from V and 0 from J; bases not matched to a gene: 7. This chain's CDR3 is CASSLTLAASSYNEQFF. DNA for the CDR3: TGTGCCAGCAGCTTGACACTAGCGGCGAGCTCCTACAATGAGCAGTTCTTC.

This chain links TRBV9 with TRBJ2-6; D call uncertain. The V and J ends lost 0 bases and 0 bases respectively, with 4 bases between them. CDR3 length equals 15 residues. Germline V gene data show CDR1 as SGDLS and CDR2 as YYNGEE. The CDR3 protein is CASSVVPSGANVLTF. The DNA of the CDR3 is TGTGCCAGCAGCGTAGTTCCCTCTGGGGCCAACGTCCTGACTTTC.

This chain joins TRBV6-4 and TRBJ2-1, with 9 bases aligning to TRBD1. In germline, CDR1 is MRHNA, CDR2 SNTAGT. The CDR3 spans 15 residues. The trim removed 5 bases at V and 9 bases at J, leaving 11 bases unmatched. CDR3 sequence reads: CASSTVRTGVGEQFF. CDR3 DNA: TGTGCCAGCAGTACCGTGAGGACAGGGGTGGGTGAGCAGTTCTTC.

The rearrangement joins TRBV5-6 to TRBJ1-2; D ambiguous. The germline V and J ends were trimmed by 3 bases and 2 bases, with 8 bases remaining between them. The CDR3 covers 13 residues. Germline V gene sequence: CDR1 SGHDT, CDR2 YYEEEE. The CDR3 spells CASSSGMNYGYTF. In DNA, the CDR3 is TGTGCCAGCAGCTCCGGGATGAACTATGGCTACACCTTC.

The rearrangement links TRBV28 to TRBJ1-1; no clear D gene. The CDR3 is 15 amino acids. With 3 bases removed from V and 0 bases from J, the gap between germline ends came to 11 bases. The germline V gene has CDR1 MDHEN and CDR2 SYDVKM. CDR3 in DNA: TGTGCCAGCAGTTTGGGCGGATCATTGAACACTGAAGCTTTCTTT. Translation: CASSLGGSLNTEAFF.